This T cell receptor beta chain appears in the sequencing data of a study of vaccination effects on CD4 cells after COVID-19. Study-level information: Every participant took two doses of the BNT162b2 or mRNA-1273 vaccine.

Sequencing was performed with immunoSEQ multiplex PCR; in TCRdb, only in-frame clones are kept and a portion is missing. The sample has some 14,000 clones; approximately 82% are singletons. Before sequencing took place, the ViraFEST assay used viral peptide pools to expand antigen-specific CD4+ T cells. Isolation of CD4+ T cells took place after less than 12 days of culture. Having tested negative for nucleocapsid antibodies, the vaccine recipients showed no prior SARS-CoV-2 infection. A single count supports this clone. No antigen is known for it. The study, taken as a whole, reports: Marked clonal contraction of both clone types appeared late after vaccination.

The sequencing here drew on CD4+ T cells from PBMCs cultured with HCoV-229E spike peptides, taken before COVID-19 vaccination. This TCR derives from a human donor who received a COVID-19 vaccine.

The CDR3 loop reads CASTLSSGREYEQYF. The CDR3 DNA is TGTGCCAGCACCCTATCTAGCGGGAGGGAATACGAGCAGTACTTC. J is TRBJ2-7 and V is TRBV7-8, with 12 positions matching TRBD2. The germline V gene encodes CDR1 SGHVS and CDR2 FQNEAQ. CDR3 size: 15 residues. V lost 7 bases and J lost 4; bases outside the gene matches: 8.